The sequence of this TCR beta chain was determined in a study of neurological immune-mediated disorders. General study findings and limits: HTLV-1-associated myelopathy showed the most TCR clonal expansion; multiple sclerosis the least, below healthy controls. TCR-beta repertoires seemed private in all groups, with no expanded CDR3 amino acid sequences shared.

This clonotype occurred many times. Antigen unknown. Regarding time point: longitudinal time-point 1 (baseline). It was from 2 million PBMCs stored at -80 C that the unsorted libraries were obtained. 5'RACE employing 10-nucleotide random UMIs yielded the cDNA. MiXCR was run by TCRdb on the 5' RACE reads, yielding one entry per CDR3 protein. The repertoire holds 55,000 to 75,000 distinct CDR3 sequences, about an eighth seen once, with around 4.3% in the top ten. CDR1 is MDHEN and CDR2 is SYDVKM in the germline V gene. V lost 7 bases and J lost 3, with 19 bases in between. This CDR3 is 15 amino acids long.

The clonotype originates from a female donor with HTLV-1-associated myelopathy (HAM/TSP). The sequenced material came from PBMCs. V and J are TRBV28 and TRBJ2-7, with D possibly being TRBD2 (5 bases). The CDR3 region is CASKGETVVYYEQYF. The DNA of the CDR3 is TGTGCCAGCAAGGGAGAGACGGTAGTCTACTACGAGCAGTACTTC.